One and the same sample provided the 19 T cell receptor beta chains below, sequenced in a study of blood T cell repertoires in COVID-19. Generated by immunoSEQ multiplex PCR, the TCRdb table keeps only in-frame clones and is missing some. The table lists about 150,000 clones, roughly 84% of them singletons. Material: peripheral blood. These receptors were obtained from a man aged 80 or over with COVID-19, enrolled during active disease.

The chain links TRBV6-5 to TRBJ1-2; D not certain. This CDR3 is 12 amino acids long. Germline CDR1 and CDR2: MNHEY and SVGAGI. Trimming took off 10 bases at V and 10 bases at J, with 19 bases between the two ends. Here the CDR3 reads CATSRRAVDYTF. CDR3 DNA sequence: TGTGCCACGAGCCGGAGGGCGGTTGACTACACCTTC.

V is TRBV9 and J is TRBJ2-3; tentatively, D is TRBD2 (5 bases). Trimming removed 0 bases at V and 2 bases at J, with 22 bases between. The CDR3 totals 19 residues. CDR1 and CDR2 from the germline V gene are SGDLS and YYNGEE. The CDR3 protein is CASSVATGMESLSTDTQYF. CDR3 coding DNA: TGTGCCAGCAGCGTAGCTACCGGGATGGAAAGTCTATCCACAGATACGCAGTATTTT.

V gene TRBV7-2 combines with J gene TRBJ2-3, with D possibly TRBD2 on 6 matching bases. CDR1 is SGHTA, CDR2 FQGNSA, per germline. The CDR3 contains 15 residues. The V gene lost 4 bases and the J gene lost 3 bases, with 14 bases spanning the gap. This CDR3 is CASSSHRDSTDTQYF. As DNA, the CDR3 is TGTGCCAGCAGCTCCCACCGGGACTCAACAGATACGCAGTATTTT.

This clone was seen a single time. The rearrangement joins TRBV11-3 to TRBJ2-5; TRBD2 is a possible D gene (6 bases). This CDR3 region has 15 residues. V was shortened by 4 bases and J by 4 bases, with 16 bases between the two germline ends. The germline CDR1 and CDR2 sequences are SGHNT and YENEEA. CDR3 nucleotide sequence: TGTGCCAGCAGCTCCCAGACTAGAAAAGGAGAGACCCAGTACTTC. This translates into CASSSQTRKGETQYF. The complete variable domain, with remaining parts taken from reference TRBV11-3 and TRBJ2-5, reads EAGVVQSPRYKIIEKKQPVAFWCNPISGHNTLYWYLQNLGQGPELLIRYENEEAVDDSQLPKDRFSAERLKGVDSTLKIQPAELGDSAVYLCASSSQTRKGETQYFGPGTRLLVL.

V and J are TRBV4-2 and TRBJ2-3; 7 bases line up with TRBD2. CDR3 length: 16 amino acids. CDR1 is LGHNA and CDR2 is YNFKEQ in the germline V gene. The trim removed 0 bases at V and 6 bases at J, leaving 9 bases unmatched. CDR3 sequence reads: CASSQEGRGRGDTQYF. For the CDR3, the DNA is TGTGCCAGCAGCCAAGAAGGGAGGGGACGGGGCGATACGCAGTATTTT.

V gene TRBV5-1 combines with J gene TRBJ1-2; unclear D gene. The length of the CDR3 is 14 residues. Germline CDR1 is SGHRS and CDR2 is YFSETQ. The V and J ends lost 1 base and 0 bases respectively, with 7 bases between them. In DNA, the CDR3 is TGCGCCAGCAGCTTGAACAGCCCTAACTATGGCTACACCTTC. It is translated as CASSLNSPNYGYTF.

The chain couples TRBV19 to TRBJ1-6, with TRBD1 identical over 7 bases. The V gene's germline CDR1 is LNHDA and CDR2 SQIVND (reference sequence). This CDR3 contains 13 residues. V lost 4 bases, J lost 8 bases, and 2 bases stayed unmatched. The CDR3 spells CASSTDRDSPLHF. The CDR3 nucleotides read TGTGCCAGTAGTACTGACAGGGATTCACCCCTCCACTTT.

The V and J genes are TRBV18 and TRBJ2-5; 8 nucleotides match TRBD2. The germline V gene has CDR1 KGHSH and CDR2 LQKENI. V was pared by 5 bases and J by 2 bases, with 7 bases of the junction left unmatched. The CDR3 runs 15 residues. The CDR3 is CASSSAGGRQETQYF. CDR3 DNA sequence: TGTGCCAGCTCATCGGCGGGGGGCCGTCAAGAGACCCAGTACTTC.

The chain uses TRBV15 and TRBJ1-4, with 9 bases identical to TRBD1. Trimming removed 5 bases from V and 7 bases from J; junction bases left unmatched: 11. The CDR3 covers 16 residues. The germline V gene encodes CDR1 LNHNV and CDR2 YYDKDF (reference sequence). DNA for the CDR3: TGTGCCACCAGCGCAGAAGACAGGGGGTCGGGTGAAAAACTGTTTTTT. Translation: CATSAEDRGSGEKLFF.

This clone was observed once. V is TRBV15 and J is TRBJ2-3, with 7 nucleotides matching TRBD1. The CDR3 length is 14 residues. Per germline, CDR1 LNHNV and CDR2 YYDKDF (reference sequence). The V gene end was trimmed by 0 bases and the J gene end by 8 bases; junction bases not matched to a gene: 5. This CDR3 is CATSRDGRGSTQYF. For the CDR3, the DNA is TGTGCCACCAGCAGAGATGGCAGGGGGAGTACGCAGTATTTT.

CDR3 DNA sequence: TGTGCCAGCAGCCAAGAGTTTGGGACTAGCGTAGAGACCCAGTACTTC. Translation: CASSQEFGTSVETQYF. The J gene is TRBJ2-5, the V gene TRBV11-1; TRBD2 agrees at 10 bases. V was pared by 5 bases and J by 4 bases, with 10 bases of the junction left unmatched. The CDR3 sequence is 16 residues long. Germline V lookup: CDR1 SGHAT, CDR2 FQDESV (reference sequence).

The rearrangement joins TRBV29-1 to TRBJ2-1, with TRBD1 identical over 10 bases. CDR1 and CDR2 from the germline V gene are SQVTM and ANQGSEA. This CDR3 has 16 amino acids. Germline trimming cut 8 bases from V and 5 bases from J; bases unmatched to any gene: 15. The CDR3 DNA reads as TGCAGCCTGCGGACAGGGGGTTCCTTTACAAACAATGAGCAGTTCTTC. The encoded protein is CSLRTGGSFTNNEQFF.

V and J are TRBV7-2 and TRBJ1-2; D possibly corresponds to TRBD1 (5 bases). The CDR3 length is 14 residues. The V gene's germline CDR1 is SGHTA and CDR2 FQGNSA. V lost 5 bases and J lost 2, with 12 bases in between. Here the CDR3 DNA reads TGTGCCAGCAGCAGGGACTCAACAAACTATGGCTACACCTTC. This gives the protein CASSRDSTNYGYTF.

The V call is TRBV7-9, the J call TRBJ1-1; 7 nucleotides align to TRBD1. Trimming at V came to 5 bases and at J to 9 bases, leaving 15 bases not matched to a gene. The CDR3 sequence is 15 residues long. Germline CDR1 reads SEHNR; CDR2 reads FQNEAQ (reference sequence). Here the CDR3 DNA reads TGTGCCAGCAGCCACAACCGGGACAGCAGACTGAAAGCTTTCTTT. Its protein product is CASSHNRDSRLKAFF.

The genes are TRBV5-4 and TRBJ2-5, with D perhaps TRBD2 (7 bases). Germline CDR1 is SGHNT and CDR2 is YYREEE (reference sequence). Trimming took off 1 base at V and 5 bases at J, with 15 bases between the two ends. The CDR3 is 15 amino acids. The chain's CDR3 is CASSLSGGDRETQYF. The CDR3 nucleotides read TGTGCCAGCAGCTTGTCGGGGGGCGACCGGGAGACCCAGTACTTC.

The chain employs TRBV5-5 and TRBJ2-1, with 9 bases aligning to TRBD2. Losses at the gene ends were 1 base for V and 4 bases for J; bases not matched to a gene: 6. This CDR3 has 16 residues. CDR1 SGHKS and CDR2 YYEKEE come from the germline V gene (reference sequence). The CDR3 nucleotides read TGTGCCAGCAGCTTGCTAGGCGGGGGGGATTACAATGAGCAGTTCTTC. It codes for CASSLLGGGDYNEQFF.

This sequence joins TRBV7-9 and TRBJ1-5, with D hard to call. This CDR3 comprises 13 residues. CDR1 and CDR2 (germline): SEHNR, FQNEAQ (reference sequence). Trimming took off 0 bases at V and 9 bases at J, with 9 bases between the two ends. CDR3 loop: CASSLAAGRPQHF. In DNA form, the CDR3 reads TGTGCCAGCAGCTTAGCCGCGGGAAGGCCCCAGCATTTT.

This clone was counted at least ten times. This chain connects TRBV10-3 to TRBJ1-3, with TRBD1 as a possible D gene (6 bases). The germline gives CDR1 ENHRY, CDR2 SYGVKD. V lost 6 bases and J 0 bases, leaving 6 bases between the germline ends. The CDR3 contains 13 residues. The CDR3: CAIRDSSGNTIYF. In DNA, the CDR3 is TGTGCCATCAGGGACAGCTCTGGAAACACCATATATTTT.

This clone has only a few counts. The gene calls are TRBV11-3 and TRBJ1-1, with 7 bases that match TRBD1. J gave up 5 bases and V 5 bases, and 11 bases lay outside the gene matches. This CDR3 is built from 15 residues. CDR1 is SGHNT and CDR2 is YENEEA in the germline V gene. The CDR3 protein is CASSLRTGWKTEAFF. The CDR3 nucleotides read TGTGCCAGCAGCCTCCGGACAGGCTGGAAAACTGAAGCTTTCTTT.